The 32 T cell receptor beta chains below were found in one sample sequenced in a study of cytomegalovirus exposure and HLA in healthy donors. The PCR used 60 Vbeta and 13 Jbeta primers. Profiling relied on immunoSEQ multiplex PCR, and the TCRdb table lists in-frame clones only, not all of them. Among under 150,000 clones, roughly four fifths were seen once, and the ten largest hold about 11%. The sample was PBMCs. Receptor source: a male donor in good health and CMV-seropositive.

The chain couples TRBV11-2 to TRBJ1-5; D remains unclear. CDR1 SGHAT and CDR2 FQNNGV come from the germline V gene. The CDR3 runs 13 residues. V lost 5 bases to trimming and J lost 6 bases, with 11 bases between them. The CDR3 region has the DNA TGTGCCAGCAGCCTAGGTAGTCCTCAGCCCCAGCATTTT. Its translation is CASSLGSPQPQHF. The full variable domain, rest sourced from reference TRBV11-2 and TRBJ1-5, is EAGVAQSPRYKIIEKRQSVAFWCNPISGHATLYWYQQILGQGPKLLIQFQNNGVVDDSQLPKDRFSAERLKGVDSTLKIQPAKLEDSAVYLCASSLGSPQPQHFGDGTRLSIL.

V and J are TRBV5-6 and TRBJ2-7; TRBD2 might be the D (6 bases). V was pared by 0 bases and J by 1 base, with 8 bases between. Germline CDR1 SGHDT, CDR2 YYEEEE. The CDR3 has 14 amino acids. This chain's CDR3 is CASSLGDLSYEQYF. In DNA, the CDR3 is TGTGCCAGCAGCTTGGGGGACTTGTCCTACGAGCAGTACTTC.

The J gene is TRBJ2-6, the V gene TRBV29-1; a weak D match, TRBD1 (5 bases). This CDR3 has 20 residues. Germline loops: CDR1 SQVTM, CDR2 ANQGSEA. V lost 2 bases to trimming and J lost 1 base, with 24 bases between them. The CDR3 sequence: CSVETLVPGKKGSGANVLTF. The CDR3 DNA is TGCAGCGTTGAAACCCTTGTCCCAGGGAAAAAGGGGTCTGGGGCCAACGTCCTGACTTTC.

The chain joins TRBV6-1 to TRBJ1-1, with D perhaps matching TRBD1 (5 bases). The V gene lost 6 bases and the J gene lost 9 bases, with 17 bases spanning the gap. This CDR3 has 13 residues. Germline values: CDR1 MNHNS, CDR2 SASEGT. CDR3 sequence (DNA): TGTGCCAGCAGCCCCCGGGACGGGGGACAAGCTTTCTTT. Translated, it gives CASSPRDGGQAFF.

V and J are TRBV6-5 and TRBJ1-1, with D perhaps TRBD1 (6 bases). Trimming removed 7 bases from V and 11 bases from J, with 14 bases in between. Germline loops: CDR1 MNHEY, CDR2 SVGAGI. There are 11 residues in the CDR3. The chain's CDR3 is CASNQGRRAFF. The CDR3 coding sequence is TGTGCCAGCAATCAGGGGCGAAGGGCTTTCTTT.

The chain uses TRBV5-1 and TRBJ1-2, with 9 bases lining up with TRBD1. The CDR3 is 13 residues long. Trimming took 2 bases from V and 6 from J; bases not matched to a gene: 2. The germline CDR1 and CDR2 sequences are SGHRS and YFSETQ. The CDR3 DNA follows: TGCGCCAGCAGCTTACAGGGGGCGGATGGCTACACCTTC. Translating it yields CASSLQGADGYTF. Combining the CDR3 with reference TRBV5-1 and TRBJ1-2 gives the whole variable domain KAGVTQTPRYLIKTRGQQVTLSCSPISGHRSVSWYQQTPGQGLQFLFEYFSETQRNKGNFPGRFSGRQFSNSRSEMNVSTLELGDSALYLCASSLQGADGYTFGSGTRLTVV.

This sequence joins TRBV13 and TRBJ2-1; TRBD1 is a possible D gene (5 bases). Trimming took 4 bases from V and 3 from J, leaving 13 bases between them. Germline assignment: CDR1 PRHDT and CDR2 FYEKMQ (reference sequence). The CDR3 extends over 15 amino acids. The CDR3 nucleotides read TGTGCCAGCAGCTCCATAGGGGCCAACTACAATGAGCAGTTCTTC. This encodes CASSSIGANYNEQFF.

This clone was seen only a few times. The chain combines TRBV21-1 with TRBJ2-7; the table's D gene call, TRBD2, was not cross checked with the DNA. TRBV21-1 is flagged as a pseudogene. This CDR3 comprises 16 residues. The CDR3 loop reads CASSKGKGLAPCEQYF. CDR3 coding DNA: TGTGCCAGCAGCAAAGGGAAAGGGCTAGCCCCTTGCGAGCAGTACTTC.

The chain is built from TRBV7-3 and TRBJ2-4; TRBD1 might be the D (5 bases). Germline V CDR1 and CDR2: SGHTA, FQGTGA. The V end was cut by 5 bases, the J end by 7 bases, with 12 bases between. The CDR3 spans 13 residues. CDR3 bases: TGTGCCAGCAGCCTAGGACATCTTAACATTCAGTACTTC. Protein: CASSLGHLNIQYF.

The genes are TRBV9 and TRBJ2-3; 12 nucleotides align to TRBD2. Trimming cost V 2 bases and J 3 bases; bases outside gene matches: 10. Germline CDR1 is SGDLS and CDR2 is YYNGEE. CDR3 length: 18 amino acids. The CDR3 loop reads CASSVRRLAGAGTDTQYF. CDR3 nucleotide sequence: TGTGCCAGCAGCGTTCGCCGACTAGCGGGAGCTGGAACAGATACGCAGTATTTT.

This clone was detected only a few times. The chain links TRBV4-2 to TRBJ1-2; perhaps TRBD1 as D (5 bases). Trimming took 0 bases from V and 8 from J, leaving 10 bases between them. Germline CDR1 LGHNA, CDR2 YNFKEQ. The CDR3 has 13 residues. CDR3 nucleotide sequence: TGTGCCAGCAGCCAAGACAGGAGGGGAGGCTACACCTTC. It specifies CASSQDRRGGYTF.

V and J are TRBV30 and TRBJ2-5, with TRBD1 matching 8 bases. The closer fit of TRBJ2-7 to the DNA end suggests the J call may be wrong. This CDR3 comprises 14 residues. Germline assignment: CDR1 GTSNPN and CDR2 SVGIG (reference sequence). CDR3 nucleotides: TGTGCCTGGGGGGACAGGTCCATACTCTACGAGCAGTACTTC. Translated, it gives CAWGDRSILYEQYF.

The J gene is TRBJ1-5, the V gene TRBV23-1; TRBD1 matches at 7 bases. TRBV23-1 is flagged as an ORF with uncertain function. This CDR3 spans 16 amino acids. V was pared by 3 bases and J by 5 bases, with 10 bases of the junction left unmatched. For the CDR3, the DNA is TGCGCCAGCAGTCATTTAGACAGGGACGGAGATCAGCCCCAGCATTTT. Protein sequence: CASSHLDRDGDQPQHF.

The rearrangement links TRBV4-3 to TRBJ2-1, with 11 bases that match TRBD2. The CDR3 has 17 residues. J was trimmed by 9 bases and V by 1 base; bases with no gene match: 11. Germline assignment: CDR1 LGHNA and CDR2 YSLEER. The CDR3 sequence is CASSQGLAGGPFVEQFF. CDR3 bases: TGCGCCAGCAGCCAAGGATTAGCGGGAGGGCCCTTCGTTGAGCAGTTCTTC.

This sequence joins TRBV5-6 and TRBJ2-7, with 14 bases aligning to TRBD2. The CDR3 is 17 residues long. Germline assignment: CDR1 SGHDT and CDR2 YYEEEE. With 2 bases clipped from V and 2 bases from J, the junction kept 6 bases outside the gene matches. Here the CDR3 DNA reads TGTGCCAGCAGCTTACGGACTAGCGGGAGGAACCCCTACGAGCAGTACTTC. Its translation: CASSLRTSGRNPYEQYF.

This chain uses TRBV7-2 with TRBJ2-1, with a possible D match to TRBD2 (6 bases). Trimming cost V 0 bases and J 5 bases, with 11 bases left between them. Per germline, CDR1 SGHTA and CDR2 FQGNSA. The CDR3 spans 15 residues. This CDR3 is CASSLAVGGHNEQFF. CDR3 nucleotides: TGTGCCAGCAGCTTAGCAGTCGGGGGACACAATGAGCAGTTCTTC.

The chain has TRBV28 and TRBJ2-7, with D perhaps matching TRBD1 (6 bases). CDR3 length: 12 residues. Trimming removed 6 bases at V and 8 bases at J, with 14 bases between. Germline lookup yields CDR1 MDHEN and CDR2 SYDVKM. CDR3 region: CASRMTDRQQYF. CDR3 DNA: TGTGCCAGCAGGATGACCGACAGGCAGCAGTACTTC.

CDR3 sequence: CASSVGTSVYNEQFF. In DNA form, the CDR3 reads TGTGCCAGCAGTGTTGGGACTAGCGTCTACAATGAGCAGTTCTTC. V is TRBV2 and J is TRBJ2-1; 10 bases agree with TRBD2. V shed 4 bases, J shed 3 bases, and the junction held 3 bases outside the gene matches. The CDR3 sequence is 15 residues long. Germline V CDR1 and CDR2: SNHLY, FYNNEI. The variable domain in full, with the rest retrieved from reference TRBV2 and TRBJ2-1, is EPEVTQTPSHQVTQMGQEVILRCVPISNHLYFYWYRQILGQKVEFLVSFYNNEISEKSEIFDDQFSVERPDGSNFTLKIRSTKLEDSAMYFCASSVGTSVYNEQFFGPGTRLTVL.

The chain employs TRBV7-2 and TRBJ2-7; 14 bases align to TRBD2. Germline values: CDR1 SGHTA, CDR2 FQGNSA. CDR3 size: 15 residues. The trim removed 3 bases at V and 6 bases at J, leaving 4 bases unmatched. This CDR3 reads CASSLGLAGVGEQYF. In DNA form, the CDR3 reads TGTGCCAGCAGCTTGGGACTAGCGGGAGTAGGCGAGCAGTACTTC.

The count of this clone is one. The chain combines TRBV5-1 with TRBJ1-4, with D perhaps matching TRBD1 (5 bases). The V and J ends lost 6 bases and 7 bases respectively, with 13 bases between them. The CDR3 length is 13 residues. In germline, CDR1 is SGHRS, CDR2 YFSETQ. For the CDR3, the DNA is TGCGCCAGCACCCGCGGGGCGGGTGAAAAACTGTTTTTT. Translation gives CASTRGAGEKLFF.

This clone occurred a few times. V is TRBV4-3 and J is TRBJ1-4, with D unresolved. Trimming left V 0 bases short and J 7 bases short, with 15 bases between. The CDR3 spans 16 residues. CDR1 and CDR2 (germline): LGHNA, YSLEER. The CDR3 protein is CASSQDRRDLREKLFF. CDR3 sequence (DNA): TGCGCCAGCAGCCAAGATCGCCGGGATTTACGTGAAAAACTGTTTTTT.

This clone was observed a few times. The J gene is TRBJ2-7, the V gene TRBV7-9, with a tentative D call TRBD2 (6 bases). Germline loops: CDR1 SEHNR, CDR2 FQNEAQ (reference sequence). This CDR3 spans 13 amino acids. The V and J ends lost 5 bases and 7 bases respectively, with 15 bases between them. In DNA, the CDR3 is TGTGCCAGCAGCCCGGTTGCGGGGTTAGAGCAGTACTTC. Its translation: CASSPVAGLEQYF.

The chain carries TRBV19 and TRBJ2-6; 8 nucleotides line up with TRBD2. J lost 0 bases, V lost 6 bases, and 4 bases had no gene match. The CDR3 runs 16 residues. In germline, CDR1 is LNHDA, CDR2 SQIVND (reference sequence). The CDR3: CASRVTSASGANVLTF. The DNA for the CDR3 is TGTGCCAGTAGGGTGACTAGCGCCTCTGGGGCCAACGTCCTGACTTTC.

V is TRBV30 and J is TRBJ2-1; the match to TRBD2 covers 11 bases. J was trimmed by 6 bases and V by 2 bases; bases with no gene match: 6. The CDR3 is 15 amino acids. Germline values: CDR1 GTSNPN, CDR2 SVGIG (reference sequence). The CDR3 bases are TGTGCCTGGAGTCGAGTACTAGCGGGAGTCAATGAGCAGTTCTTC. Translation gives CAWSRVLAGVNEQFF.

The chain carries TRBV7-8 and TRBJ2-7, with 9 bases matching TRBD2. The CDR3 contains 14 residues. Trimming cost V 5 bases and J 2 bases; bases outside gene matches: 4. Germline loops: CDR1 SGHVS, CDR2 FQNEAQ. In DNA, the CDR3 is TGTGCCAGCAGCCCAAAGCGGGAGGCCTACGAGCAGTACTTC. Its translation: CASSPKREAYEQYF.

This clone was seen only once. The chain uses TRBV9 and TRBJ2-5, with 8 nucleotides matching TRBD1. Trimming at V came to 3 bases and at J to 1 base, leaving 2 bases not matched to a gene. Germline V lookup: CDR1 SGDLS, CDR2 YYNGEE. The CDR3 has 14 residues. The CDR3 coding sequence is TGTGCCAGCAGCGCAGGACAGGGCCAAGAGACCCAGTACTTC. It codes for CASSAGQGQETQYF.

J is TRBJ2-5 and V is TRBV27; D perhaps matches TRBD2 (5 bases). V was pared by 4 bases and J by 4 bases, with 13 bases between. From germline, CDR1 is MNHEY and CDR2 SMNVEV (reference sequence). The CDR3 length is 14 residues. CDR3 DNA: TGTGCCAGCAGTTCACCGGGGAGATTAGAGACCCAGTACTTC. Protein: CASSSPGRLETQYF.

In its sample, this clone was seen a few times. The CDR3 loop reads CASSFGLTDTQYF. CDR3 nucleotides: TGTGCCAGCAGCTTTGGCCTCACAGATACGCAGTATTTT. J is TRBJ2-3 and V is TRBV7-3; D is unclear. The CDR3 consists of 13 residues. The germline gives CDR1 SGHTA, CDR2 FQGTGA. Between the trimmed V and J ends, which lost 3 bases and 2 bases, there was a span of 6 bases.

The V gene is TRBV19, the J gene TRBJ2-3; 10 positions match TRBD2. The CDR3 covers 18 residues. In germline, CDR1 is LNHDA, CDR2 SQIVND (reference sequence). V was pared by 2 bases and J by 1 base, with 9 bases of the junction left unmatched. The CDR3 DNA sequence: TGTGCCAGTAGTATAAGAGGGTCGACTAGCGGGCGCACAGATACGCAGTATTTT. It is translated as CASSIRGSTSGRTDTQYF.

The rearrangement joins TRBV28 to TRBJ2-1, with 11 bases lining up with TRBD2. This CDR3 has 17 residues. The J segment lost 6 bases and the V segment lost 1 base, leaving 8 bases of the junction unmatched. CDR1 MDHEN and CDR2 SYDVKM come from the germline V gene. CDR3 DNA sequence: TGTGCCAGCAGTTTATTTTTGTGGGGACTAGCGGCCAATGAGCAGTTCTTC. Its protein is CASSLFLWGLAANEQFF.

The CDR3 nucleotides are TGTGCCAGCAGTTCAGGGGGCAGTCAGCCCCAGCATTTT. It yields the protein CASSSGGSQPQHF. The rearrangement links TRBV28 to TRBJ1-5; 8 nucleotides agree with TRBD1. The CDR3 has 13 amino acids. V lost 4 bases, J lost 6 bases, and 2 bases stayed unmatched. CDR1 is MDHEN, CDR2 SYDVKM, per germline. The entire variable domain, with the rest obtained from reference TRBV28 and TRBJ1-5, is as follows: DVKVTQSSRYLVKRTGEKVFLECVQDMDHENMFWYRQDPGLGLRLIYFSYDVKMKEKGDIPEGYSVSREKKERFSLILESASTNQTSMYLCASSSGGSQPQHFGDGTRLSIL.

The chain employs TRBV5-5 and TRBJ1-2; 8 nucleotides match TRBD1. V was pared by 1 base and J by 8 bases, with 1 base of the junction left unmatched. There are 12 residues in the CDR3. Looked up from germline, CDR1 is SGHKS and CDR2 is YYEKEE (reference sequence). The CDR3 spells CASSLWTGGYTF. As DNA, the CDR3 is TGTGCCAGCAGCTTGTGGACAGGGGGCTACACCTTC.